Each of the 16 T cell receptor beta chains below was sequenced from the same sample in a study of blood T cell repertoires in COVID-19. Using immunoSEQ multiplex PCR, the repertoire was profiled, and TCRdb retains in-frame clones only, with some absent. The sample shows some 120,000 clones, less than 85% of them seen only once. The sequencing sample was made of peripheral blood. The receptors derive from a human donor with acute or convalescent COVID-19. The donor label of this sample is uncertain.

This clone was counted at least ten times. The chain has TRBV12-3 or TRBV12-4 and TRBJ1-2, with 7 bases fitting TRBD1. J gave up 5 bases and V 6 bases, and 6 bases lay outside the gene matches. This CDR3 has 13 amino acids. CDR3 nucleotides: TGTGCCAGCAGGGGGGACAGCGATTATGGCTACACCTTC. Protein sequence: CASRGDSDYGYTF.

The V gene is TRBV5-4, the J gene TRBJ2-3; 8 positions agree with TRBD2. Germline CDR1 is SGHNT and CDR2 is YYREEE (reference sequence). Losses at the gene ends were 2 bases for V and 2 bases for J; bases not matched to a gene: 1. The CDR3 contains 14 residues. This CDR3 reads CASSLAGDTDTQYF. In nucleotides, the CDR3 is TGTGCCAGCAGCTTAGCGGGGGACACAGATACGCAGTATTTT.

For the CDR3, the DNA is TGTGCCAGTAGACCAACAAGCTCTGGAAACACCATATATTTT. It encodes CASRPTSSGNTIYF. V usage is TRBV19 and J usage is TRBJ1-3, with D uncertain. V lost 6 bases and J lost 0, with 9 bases in between. Germline V gene lookup returns CDR1 LNHDA and CDR2 SQIVND (reference sequence). CDR3 length: 14 residues. The whole variable domain, remainder taken from reference TRBV19 and TRBJ1-3, is DGGITQSPKYLFRKEGQNVTLSCEQNLNHDAMYWYRQDPGQGLRLIYYSQIVNDFQKGDIAEGYSVSREKKESFPLTVTSAQKNPTAFYLCASRPTSSGNTIYFGEGSWLTVV.

This clone was seen only a few times. CDR3 nucleotide sequence: TGCGCCAGCAGCTATCGGGGCTCTGGAAACACCATATATTTT. Amino acids: CASSYRGSGNTIYF. The V gene is TRBV5-1, the J gene TRBJ1-3; D gene uncertain. Trimming took 3 bases from V and 0 from J, leaving 7 bases between them. In germline, CDR1 is SGHRS, CDR2 YFSETQ. This CDR3 has 14 residues.

V and J are TRBV5-1 and TRBJ2-3, with 9 bases aligning to TRBD1. CDR1 is SGHRS and CDR2 is YFSETQ in the germline V gene. Trimming took 2 bases from V and 2 from J; bases not matched to a gene: 6. The CDR3 length is 16 residues. In DNA, the CDR3 is TGCGCCAGCAGCTTCAACGGACAGGGGTCCACAGATACGCAGTATTTT. Protein: CASSFNGQGSTDTQYF.

This sequence joins TRBV7-9 and TRBJ1-6; D unclear. Germline CDR1 and CDR2: SEHNR and FQNEAQ (reference sequence). The V end lost 1 base, the J end lost 13 bases, and 17 bases lay between the germline ends. There are 15 residues in the CDR3. CDR3 nucleotide sequence: TGTGCCAGCAGCTTAGAATCGGTTACTGTTTCGCCCCTCCACTTT. Translating it yields CASSLESVTVSPLHF.

The gene calls are TRBV28 and TRBJ2-5, with D maybe TRBD1 (6 bases). CDR3 length: 15 amino acids. V was cut by 6 bases and J by 0 bases, with 14 bases left in between. The germline gives CDR1 MDHEN, CDR2 SYDVKM. The CDR3, as DNA: TGTGCCAGCAGCCAATGGACAGTCTACCAAGAGACCCAGTACTTC. Translating gives CASSQWTVYQETQYF.

V is TRBV24-1 and J is TRBJ1-1; 11 bases are shared with TRBD1. V was pared by 4 bases and J by 9 bases, with 3 bases of the junction left unmatched. Germline CDR1 and CDR2: KGHDR and SFDVKD. This CDR3 is 13 amino acids long. CDR3 protein: CATSEGDRGKAFF. For the CDR3, the DNA is TGTGCCACCAGTGAGGGGGACAGGGGGAAAGCTTTCTTT.

This rearrangement joins TRBV2 to TRBJ2-2, with 8 bases matching TRBD2. Germline V gene lookup returns CDR1 SNHLY and CDR2 FYNNEI. J was trimmed by 3 bases and V by 7 bases; bases with no gene match: 4. The CDR3 is 14 residues long. The CDR3 nucleotides read TGTGCCAGCACGCGGGGGGCGCACACCGGGGAGCTGTTTTTT. As protein: CASTRGAHTGELFF.

This clone was picked up many times. The chain combines TRBV3-1 (or the pseudogene TRBV3-2) with TRBJ1-2, with 8 bases that match TRBD1. J lost 7 bases, V lost 4 bases, and 8 bases had no gene match. CDR1 is LGHDT, CDR2 YNNKEL, per germline (reference sequence). This CDR3 is built from 14 residues. The CDR3 DNA follows: TGTGCCAGCAGCCCCTCGGACAGGGCCTTTGGCTACACCTTC. Amino acid sequence: CASSPSDRAFGYTF.

This clone was seen just once. This rearrangement joins TRBV7-9 to TRBJ1-4; D not certain. CDR3 length: 14 residues. CDR1 is SEHNR and CDR2 is FQNEAQ in the germline V gene (reference sequence). Trimming took off 0 bases at V and 10 bases at J, with 12 bases between the two ends. CDR3 protein: CASSLAVRAGKLFF. CDR3 nucleotides: TGTGCCAGCAGCTTAGCAGTGCGCGCAGGAAAACTGTTTTTT.

The chain recombines TRBV7-9 with TRBJ1-2, with D possibly being TRBD1 (6 bases). The germline V gene has CDR1 SEHNR and CDR2 FQNEAQ (reference sequence). The CDR3 consists of 15 residues. The ends were cut back, 5 bases at V and 0 bases at J, with 13 bases in the middle. CDR3 residues: CASSPSTGTNYGYTF. The CDR3, as DNA: TGTGCCAGCAGCCCCTCGACAGGAACTAACTATGGCTACACCTTC.

The chain has TRBV30 and TRBJ2-1; D may be TRBD1 (6 bases). Trimming removed 1 base from V and 0 bases from J, with 10 bases in between. CDR1 and CDR2 (germline): GTSNPN, SVGIG (reference sequence). The CDR3 runs to 15 residues. CDR3 DNA sequence: TGTGCCTGGAGTGCCCCCAGGGGCTCCTACAATGAGCAGTTCTTC. Residues: CAWSAPRGSYNEQFF.

The chain recombines TRBV7-3 with TRBJ1-1, with D hard to call. V lost 2 bases, J lost 2 bases, and 6 bases lay in between. The CDR3 has 13 amino acids. Germline-derived CDR1 and CDR2 are SGHTA and FQGTGA. In DNA form, the CDR3 reads TGTGCCAGCAGCTTAGGCTCAAACACTGAAGCTTTCTTT. Translating gives CASSLGSNTEAFF.

This clone turned up a few times. The V gene is TRBV6-1, the J gene TRBJ2-2, with a weak D call TRBD2 (6 bases). Trimming took 2 bases from V and 5 from J, leaving 9 bases between them. This CDR3 contains 14 residues. The V gene's germline CDR1 is MNHNS and CDR2 SASEGT. CDR3 amino acids: CASSESGETGELFF. The CDR3 DNA follows: TGTGCCAGCAGTGAATCGGGAGAGACCGGGGAGCTGTTTTTT.

The CDR3 here is CASSTWQGSYNSPLHF. For the CDR3, the DNA is TGTGCCAGCAGCACCTGGCAGGGATCCTATAATTCACCCCTCCACTTT. The genes are TRBV3-1 (or the pseudogene TRBV3-2) and TRBJ1-6; D is perhaps TRBD1 (5 bases). Germline CDR1 and CDR2: LGHDT and YNNKEL (reference sequence). The CDR3 has 16 amino acids. The V and J ends lost 5 bases and 1 base respectively, with 12 bases between them.